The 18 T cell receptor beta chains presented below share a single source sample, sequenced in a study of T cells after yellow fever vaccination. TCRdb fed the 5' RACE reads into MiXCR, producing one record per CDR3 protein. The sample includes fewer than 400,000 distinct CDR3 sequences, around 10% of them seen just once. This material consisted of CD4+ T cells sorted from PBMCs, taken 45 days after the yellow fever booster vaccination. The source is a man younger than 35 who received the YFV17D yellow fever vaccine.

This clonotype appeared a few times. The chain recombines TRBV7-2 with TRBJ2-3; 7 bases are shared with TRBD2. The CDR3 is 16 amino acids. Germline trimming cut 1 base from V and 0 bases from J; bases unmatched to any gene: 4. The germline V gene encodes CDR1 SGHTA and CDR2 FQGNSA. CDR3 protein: CASSLVTGGSTDTQYF. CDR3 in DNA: TGTGCCAGCAGCTTAGTTACCGGGGGGAGCACAGATACGCAGTATTTT.

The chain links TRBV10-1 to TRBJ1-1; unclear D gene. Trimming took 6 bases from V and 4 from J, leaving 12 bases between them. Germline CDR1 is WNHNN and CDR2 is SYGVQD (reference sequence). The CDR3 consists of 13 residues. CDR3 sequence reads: CASSGAVGTEAFF. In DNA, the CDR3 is TGCGCCAGCAGCGGCGCCGTCGGCACTGAAGCTTTCTTT.

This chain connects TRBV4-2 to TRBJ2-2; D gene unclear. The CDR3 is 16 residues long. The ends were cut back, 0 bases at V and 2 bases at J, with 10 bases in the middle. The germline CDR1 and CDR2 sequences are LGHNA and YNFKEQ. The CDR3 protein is CASSQDRVRNTGELFF. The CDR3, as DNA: TGTGCCAGCAGCCAAGATAGGGTTCGAAACACCGGGGAGCTGTTTTTT.

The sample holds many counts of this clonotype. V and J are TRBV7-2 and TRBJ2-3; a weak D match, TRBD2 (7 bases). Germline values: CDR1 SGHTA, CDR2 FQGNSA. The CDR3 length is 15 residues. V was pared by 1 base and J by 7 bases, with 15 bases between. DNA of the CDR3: TGTGCCAGCAGCTTAGGCGGGGGCCGGGGACATACGCAGTATTTT. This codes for CASSLGGGRGHTQYF.

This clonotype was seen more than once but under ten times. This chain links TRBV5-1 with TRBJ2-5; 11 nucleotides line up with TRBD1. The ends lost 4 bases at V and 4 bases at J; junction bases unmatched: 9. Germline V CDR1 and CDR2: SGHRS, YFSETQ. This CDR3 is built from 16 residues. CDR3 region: CASSANGQGARETQYF. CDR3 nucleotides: TGCGCCAGCAGCGCAAACGGACAGGGGGCGCGAGAGACCCAGTACTTC.

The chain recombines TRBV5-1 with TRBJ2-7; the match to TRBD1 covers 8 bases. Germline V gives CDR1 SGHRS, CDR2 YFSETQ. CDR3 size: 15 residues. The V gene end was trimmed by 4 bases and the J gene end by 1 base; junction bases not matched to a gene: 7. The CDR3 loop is CASSESGGRSYEQYF. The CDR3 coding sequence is TGCGCCAGCAGCGAATCAGGGGGCAGATCCTACGAGCAGTACTTC.

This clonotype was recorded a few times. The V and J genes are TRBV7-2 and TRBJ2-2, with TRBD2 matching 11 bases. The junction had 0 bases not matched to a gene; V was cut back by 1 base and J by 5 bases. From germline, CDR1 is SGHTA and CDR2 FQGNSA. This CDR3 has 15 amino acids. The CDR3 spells CASSLVAGGTGELFF. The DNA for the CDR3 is TGTGCCAGCAGCTTAGTAGCGGGGGGGACCGGGGAGCTGTTTTTT. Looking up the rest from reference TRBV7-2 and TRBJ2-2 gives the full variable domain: GAGVSQSPSNKVTEKGKDVELRCDPISGHTALYWYRQSLGQGLEFLIYFQGNSAPDKSGLPSDRFSAERTGGSVSTLTIQRTQQEDSAVYLCASSLVAGGTGELFFGEGSRLTVL.

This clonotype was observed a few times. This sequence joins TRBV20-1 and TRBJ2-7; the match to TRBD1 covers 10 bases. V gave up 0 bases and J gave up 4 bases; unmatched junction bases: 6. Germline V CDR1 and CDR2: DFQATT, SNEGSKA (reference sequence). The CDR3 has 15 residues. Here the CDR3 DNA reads TGCAGTGCTAGAGACGGGACAGGGGTTTTGTACGAGCAGTACTTC. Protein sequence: CSARDGTGVLYEQYF.

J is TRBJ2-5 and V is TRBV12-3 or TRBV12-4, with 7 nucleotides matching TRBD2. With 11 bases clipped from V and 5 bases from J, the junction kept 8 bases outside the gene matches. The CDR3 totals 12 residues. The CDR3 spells CASRLRGETQYF. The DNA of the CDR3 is TGTGCCTCGAGGTTGCGGGGGGAGACCCAGTACTTC.

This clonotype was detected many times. This chain's CDR3 is CASSFGSGDTIYF. The CDR3 coding sequence is TGTGCCAGCAGCTTCGGGTCAGGGGACACCATATATTTT. V usage is TRBV7-8 and J usage is TRBJ1-3; possibly TRBD1 for D (6 bases). Trimming removed 3 bases from V and 8 bases from J, with 11 bases in between. Germline values: CDR1 SGHVS, CDR2 FQNEAQ. This CDR3 is 13 amino acids long.

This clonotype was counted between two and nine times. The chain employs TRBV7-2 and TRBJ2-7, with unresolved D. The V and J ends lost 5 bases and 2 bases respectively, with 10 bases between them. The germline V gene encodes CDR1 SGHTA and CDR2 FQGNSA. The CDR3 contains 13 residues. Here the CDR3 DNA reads TGTGCCAGCAGCCACACTTGGGCCTACGAGCAGTACTTC. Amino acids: CASSHTWAYEQYF.

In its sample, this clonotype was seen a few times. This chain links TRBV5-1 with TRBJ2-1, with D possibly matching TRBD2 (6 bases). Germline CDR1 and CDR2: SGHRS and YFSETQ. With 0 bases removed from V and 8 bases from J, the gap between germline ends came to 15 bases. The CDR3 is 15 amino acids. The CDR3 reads CASSLGGDLLDEQFF. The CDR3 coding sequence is TGCGCCAGCAGCTTGGGGGGGGACCTCCTCGATGAGCAGTTCTTC.

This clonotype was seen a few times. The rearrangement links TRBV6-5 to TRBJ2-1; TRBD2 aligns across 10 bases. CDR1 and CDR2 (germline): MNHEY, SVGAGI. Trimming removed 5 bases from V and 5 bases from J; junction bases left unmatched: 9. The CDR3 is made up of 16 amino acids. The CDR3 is CASSTLGLAANNEQFF. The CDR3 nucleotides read TGTGCCAGCAGTACCCTCGGACTAGCGGCTAACAATGAGCAGTTCTTC.

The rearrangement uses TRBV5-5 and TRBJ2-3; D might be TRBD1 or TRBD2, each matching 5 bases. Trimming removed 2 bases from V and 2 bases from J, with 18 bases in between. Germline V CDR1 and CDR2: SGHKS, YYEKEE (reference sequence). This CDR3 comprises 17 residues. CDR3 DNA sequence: TGTGCCAGCAGCTTATATGTCGGGACGGTAATCACAGATACGCAGTATTTT. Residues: CASSLYVGTVITDTQYF.

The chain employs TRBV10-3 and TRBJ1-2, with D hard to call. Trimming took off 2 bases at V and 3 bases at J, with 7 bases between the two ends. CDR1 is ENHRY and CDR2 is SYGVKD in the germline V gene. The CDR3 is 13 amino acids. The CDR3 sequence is CAISEVRDYGYTF. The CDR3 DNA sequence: TGTGCCATCAGTGAGGTGAGAGACTATGGCTACACCTTC.

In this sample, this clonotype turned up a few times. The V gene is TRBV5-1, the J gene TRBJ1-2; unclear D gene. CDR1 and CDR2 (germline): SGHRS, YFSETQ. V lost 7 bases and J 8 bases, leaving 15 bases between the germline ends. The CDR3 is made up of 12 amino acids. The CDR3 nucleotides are TGCGCCAGCCGTGACCTCGATGGGGGCTACACCTTC. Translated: CASRDLDGGYTF.

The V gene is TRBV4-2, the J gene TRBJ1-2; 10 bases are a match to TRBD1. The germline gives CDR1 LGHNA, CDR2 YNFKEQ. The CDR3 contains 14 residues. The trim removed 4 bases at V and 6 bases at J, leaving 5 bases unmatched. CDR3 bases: TGTGCCAGCAGCCCTAGACAGGGGGCGGATGGCTACACCTTC. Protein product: CASSPRQGADGYTF.

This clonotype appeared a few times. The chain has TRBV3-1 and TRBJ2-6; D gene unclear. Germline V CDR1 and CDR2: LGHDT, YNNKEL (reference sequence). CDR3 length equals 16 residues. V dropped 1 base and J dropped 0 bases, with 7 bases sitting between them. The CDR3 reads CASSQVINSGANVLTF. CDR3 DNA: TGTGCCAGCAGCCAAGTTATAAACTCTGGGGCCAACGTCCTGACTTTC.